The 17 T cell receptor beta chains given below trace back to one sample, sequenced in a study of cytomegalovirus exposure and HLA in healthy donors (dated by TCRdb to between 2016 and 2019). Libraries were built with the immunoSEQ multiplex PCR assay. For the multiplex PCR, a mixture combining 60 forward primers for TCR Vbeta segments and 13 reverse primers for TCR Jbeta segments was used. TCRdb mirrors the immuneACCESS table, restricted to in-frame sequences. Some clones are absent from its copies; in checked studies, under half trace to an unresolved V gene, and the reason for the others is unknown. In this sample the table shows about 160,000 clones, roughly 85% of which occur a single time. The top ten clonotypes cover more than 8% of the sample. The sample consisted of PBMCs. These receptors were obtained from a male donor in good health and CMV-seropositive.

The V and J genes are TRBV5-4 and TRBJ1-2; 8 bases agree with TRBD1. The CDR3 covers 15 residues. Trimming cost V 4 bases and J 0 bases; bases outside gene matches: 5. From germline, CDR1 is SGHNT and CDR2 YYREEE (reference sequence). The CDR3 region is CASSHQGASNYGYTF. The CDR3 DNA reads TGTGCCAGCAGCCATCAGGGGGCGTCTAACTATGGCTACACCTTC.

This chain uses TRBV11-2 with TRBJ1-2; D not resolved. V was clipped by 4 bases and J by 6 bases, with 9 bases between them. CDR3 length: 12 amino acids. Germline V gene lookup returns CDR1 SGHAT and CDR2 FQNNGV. The CDR3 loop is CASSSEGNGYTF. CDR3 sequence (DNA): TGTGCCAGCAGCTCCGAGGGTAATGGCTACACCTTC.

This rearrangement joins TRBV9 to TRBJ2-1, with D maybe TRBD1 (6 bases). The germline gives CDR1 SGDLS, CDR2 YYNGEE. V dropped 3 bases and J dropped 5 bases, with 18 bases sitting between them. The CDR3 is 16 amino acids. The DNA for the CDR3 is TGTGCCAGCAGCGAGAAGGGGGAGCGATACAACAATGAGCAGTTCTTC. Protein product: CASSEKGERYNNEQFF.

The genes are TRBV6-5 and TRBJ2-7, with TRBD2 matching 8 bases. With V trimmed by 5 bases and J by 4 bases, 7 bases remained unmatched. The CDR3 is 14 amino acids. CDR1 is MNHEY and CDR2 is SVGAGI in the germline V gene. CDR3 nucleotide sequence: TGTGCCAGCAGTAACCAAGCGGGAGTGTACGAGCAGTACTTC. Amino acids: CASSNQAGVYEQYF.

The genes are TRBV7-9 and TRBJ2-5; TRBD2 matches 7 bases. Trimming removed 4 bases from V and 10 bases from J; junction bases left unmatched: 6. Germline CDR1 is SEHNR and CDR2 is FQNEAQ (reference sequence). CDR3 length: 12 amino acids. The CDR3 sequence is CASSSPRGDQYF. The CDR3 DNA sequence: TGTGCCAGCAGCTCACCCCGGGGGGACCAGTACTTC.

This chain uses TRBV7-9 with TRBJ2-1, with D uncertain. V was pared by 5 bases and J by 6 bases, with 17 bases between. CDR1 and CDR2 from the germline V gene are SEHNR and FQNEAQ (reference sequence). The CDR3 is 15 amino acids. Here the CDR3 reads CASSHLGQRANEQFF. For the CDR3, the DNA is TGTGCCAGCAGCCACCTAGGCCAGAGAGCCAATGAGCAGTTCTTC.

In this sample, this clone turned up once. In DNA, the CDR3 is TGTGCCAGCAGTCTACTGACAGCCCCTAATGAAAAACTGTTTTTT. It is translated as CASSLLTAPNEKLFF. The chain has TRBV6-1 and TRBJ1-4, with D perhaps matching TRBD1 (5 bases). Trimming cost V 5 bases and J 3 bases, with 13 bases left between them. This CDR3 contains 15 residues. CDR1 MNHNS and CDR2 SASEGT come from the germline V gene.

The V and J genes are TRBV28 and TRBJ1-2; 11 bases fit TRBD1. The V and J ends lost 4 bases and 10 bases, in that order; junction bases with no gene match: 5. From germline, CDR1 is MDHEN and CDR2 SYDVKM. The CDR3 has 13 amino acids. CDR3: CASSSGQGEVYTF. The CDR3 nucleotides read TGTGCCAGCAGTTCGGGACAGGGGGAAGTCTACACCTTC.

This clone showed up just a few times. The V call is TRBV11-3, the J call TRBJ2-5, with 7 bases fitting TRBD1. V shed 5 bases and J 5 bases; nucleotides not matched to a gene: 8. From germline, CDR1 is SGHNT and CDR2 YENEEA. This CDR3 contains 14 residues. The CDR3 nucleotides read TGTGCCAGCAGCGCTGACAGGGTTAGGGAGACCCAGTACTTC. Protein: CASSADRVRETQYF. Looking up the rest from reference TRBV11-3 and TRBJ2-5 gives the full variable domain: EAGVVQSPRYKIIEKKQPVAFWCNPISGHNTLYWYLQNLGQGPELLIRYENEEAVDDSQLPKDRFSAERLKGVDSTLKIQPAELGDSAVYLCASSADRVRETQYFGPGTRLLVL.

This clone has a single count. J is TRBJ1-4 and V is TRBV28; D unresolved. The V end was cut by 6 bases, the J end by 3 bases, with 14 bases between. Germline lookup yields CDR1 MDHEN and CDR2 SYDVKM. The CDR3 has 15 amino acids. This CDR3 is CASSPYSPANEKLFF. DNA of the CDR3: TGTGCCAGCAGCCCTTACAGCCCCGCTAATGAAAAACTGTTTTTT.

The V and J genes are TRBV21-1 and TRBJ2-7; the table's D call of TRBD1 was not tested on the DNA. TRBV21-1 is labeled a pseudogene. This CDR3 spans 15 amino acids. CDR3 DNA: TGTGCCAGCAGCAAAGCACAGGAGAACTCCTACGAGCAGTACTTC. It encodes CASSKAQENSYEQYF.

V usage is TRBV6-1 and J usage is TRBJ1-1; TRBD1 matches at 7 bases. Germline V gene sequence: CDR1 MNHNS, CDR2 SASEGT. The CDR3 has 15 amino acids. V shed 3 bases and J 0 bases; nucleotides not matched to a gene: 4. CDR3 sequence: CASSDPGTVNTEAFF. CDR3 sequence (DNA): TGTGCCAGCAGTGACCCCGGGACAGTGAACACTGAAGCTTTCTTT.

The chain joins TRBV14 to TRBJ2-7; weak D call: TRBD1 (6 bases). The CDR3 length is 16 residues. In germline, CDR1 is SGHDN, CDR2 FVKESK. The V gene lost 4 bases and the J gene lost 2 bases, with 18 bases spanning the gap. This CDR3 reads CASSPISSWDTYEQYF. CDR3 sequence (DNA): TGTGCCAGCAGCCCCATCTCTTCGTGGGACACCTACGAGCAGTACTTC.

The chain has TRBV4-1 and TRBJ1-1; 8 nucleotides align to TRBD1. CDR1 is MGHRA, CDR2 YSYEKL, per germline. The trim removed 4 bases at V and 5 bases at J, leaving 6 bases unmatched. The CDR3 spans 14 residues. The CDR3 here is CASSPGQGDTEAFF. The CDR3 DNA is TGCGCCAGCAGCCCCGGACAGGGTGATACTGAAGCTTTCTTT.

A word on this clone: The same CDR3 also results from other DNA sequences found in this sample. The rearrangement links TRBV27 to TRBJ2-1; no firm D call. The ends were cut back, 2 bases at V and 3 bases at J, with 8 bases in the middle. Germline-derived CDR1 and CDR2 are MNHEY and SMNVEV (reference sequence). The CDR3 is 14 amino acids. The CDR3 DNA reads TGTGCCAGCAGTTTAGGTTCTAGCTACAATGAGCAGTTCTTC. This encodes CASSLGSSYNEQFF.

The chain carries TRBV7-9 and TRBJ2-3, with 10 bases lining up with TRBD1. This CDR3 has 15 residues. Germline-derived CDR1 and CDR2 are SEHNR and FQNEAQ (reference sequence). The ends lost 5 bases at V and 4 bases at J; junction bases unmatched: 6. CDR3 protein: CASSPGTGDADTQYF. The DNA for the CDR3 is TGTGCCAGCAGCCCTGGGACAGGGGACGCAGATACGCAGTATTTT.

This sequence joins TRBV28 and TRBJ1-1; D unresolved. CDR3 size: 15 residues. Germline assignment: CDR1 MDHEN and CDR2 SYDVKM. Trimming shortened V by 3 bases and J by 1 base, and 12 bases separated the two germline ends. As DNA, the CDR3 is TGTGCCAGCAGTTTTTACCCAGGATCGAACACTGAAGCTTTCTTT. It codes for CASSFYPGSNTEAFF.